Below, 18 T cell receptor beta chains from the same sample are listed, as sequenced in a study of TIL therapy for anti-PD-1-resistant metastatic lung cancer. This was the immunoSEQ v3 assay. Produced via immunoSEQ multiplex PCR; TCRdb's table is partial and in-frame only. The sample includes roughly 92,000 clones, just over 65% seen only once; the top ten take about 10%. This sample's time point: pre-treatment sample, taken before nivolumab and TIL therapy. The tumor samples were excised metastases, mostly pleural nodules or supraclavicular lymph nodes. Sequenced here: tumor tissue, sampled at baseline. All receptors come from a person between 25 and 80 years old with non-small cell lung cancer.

The CDR3 reads CASSHSGREKLFF. CDR3 DNA: TGTGCCAGCAGCCATTCGGGACGTGAAAAACTGTTTTTT. V and J are TRBV3-1 (or the pseudogene TRBV3-2) and TRBJ1-4, with a tentative D call TRBD1 (5 bases). CDR1 LGHDT and CDR2 YNNKEL come from the germline V gene (reference sequence). The CDR3 runs to 13 residues. V lost 3 bases and J lost 7, with 9 bases in between.

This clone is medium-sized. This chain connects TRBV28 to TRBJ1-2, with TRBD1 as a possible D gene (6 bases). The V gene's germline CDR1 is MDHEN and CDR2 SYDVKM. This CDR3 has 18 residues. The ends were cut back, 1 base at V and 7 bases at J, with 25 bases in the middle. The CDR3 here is CASSLLHFKSDSTAGYTF. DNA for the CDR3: TGTGCCAGCAGTTTATTGCATTTTAAGTCGGACAGCACTGCTGGCTACACCTTC.

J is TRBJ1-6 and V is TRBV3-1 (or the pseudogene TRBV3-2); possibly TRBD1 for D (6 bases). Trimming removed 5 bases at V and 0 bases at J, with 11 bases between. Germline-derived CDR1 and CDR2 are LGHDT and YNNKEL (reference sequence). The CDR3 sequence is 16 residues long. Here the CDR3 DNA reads TGTGCCAGCAGCTGGACAGAGAGCTCCTATAATTCACCCCTCCACTTT. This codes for CASSWTESSYNSPLHF.

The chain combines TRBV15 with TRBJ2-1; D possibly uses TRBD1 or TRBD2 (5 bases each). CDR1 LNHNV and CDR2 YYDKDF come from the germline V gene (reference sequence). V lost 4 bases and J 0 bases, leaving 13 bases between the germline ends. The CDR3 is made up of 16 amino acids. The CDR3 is CATSTRRDPSYNEQFF. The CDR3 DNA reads TGTGCCACCAGCACAAGACGGGACCCCTCCTACAATGAGCAGTTCTTC.

The CDR3 here is CASSEWVAGSSYEQYF. The CDR3 DNA follows: TGTGCCAGCAGTGAATGGGTAGCGGGAAGCTCCTACGAGCAGTACTTC. The rearrangement links TRBV6-1 to TRBJ2-7; TRBD2 matches 8 bases. J gave up 0 bases and V 2 bases, and 6 bases lay outside the gene matches. This CDR3 is built from 16 residues. From germline, CDR1 is MNHNS and CDR2 SASEGT.

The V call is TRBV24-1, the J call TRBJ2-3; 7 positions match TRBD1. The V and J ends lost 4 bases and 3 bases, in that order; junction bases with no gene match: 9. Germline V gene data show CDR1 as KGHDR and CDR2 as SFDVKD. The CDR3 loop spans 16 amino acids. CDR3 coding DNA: TGTGCCACCAGTGACCGACAGGGCTCGGCGACAGATACGCAGTATTTT. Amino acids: CATSDRQGSATDTQYF.

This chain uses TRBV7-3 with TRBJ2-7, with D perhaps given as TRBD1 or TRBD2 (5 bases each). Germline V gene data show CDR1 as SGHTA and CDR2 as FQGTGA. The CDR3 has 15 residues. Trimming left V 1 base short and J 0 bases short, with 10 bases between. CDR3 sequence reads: CASSLRGGLSYEQYF. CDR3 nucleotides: TGTGCCAGCAGCTTAAGGGGCGGACTCTCCTACGAGCAGTACTTC. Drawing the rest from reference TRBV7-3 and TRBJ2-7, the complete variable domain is GAGVSQTPSNKVTEKGKYVELRCDPISGHTALYWYRQSLGQGPEFLIYFQGTGAADDSGLPNDRFFAVRPEGSVSTLKIQRTERGDSAVYLCASSLRGGLSYEQYFGPGTRLTVT.

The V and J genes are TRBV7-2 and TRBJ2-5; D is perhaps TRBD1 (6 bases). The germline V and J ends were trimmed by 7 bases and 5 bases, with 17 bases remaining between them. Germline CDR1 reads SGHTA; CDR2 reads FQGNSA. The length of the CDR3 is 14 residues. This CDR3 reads CASTPGRTGETQYF. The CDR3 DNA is TGTGCCAGCACCCCGGGTAGAACAGGGGAGACCCAGTACTTC.

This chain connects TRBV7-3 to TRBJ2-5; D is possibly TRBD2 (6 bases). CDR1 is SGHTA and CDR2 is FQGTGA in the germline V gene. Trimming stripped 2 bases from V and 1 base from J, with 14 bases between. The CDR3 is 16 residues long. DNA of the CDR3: TGTGCCAGCAGCTTATGGGCTAGCGCGGGCCAAGAGACCCAGTACTTC. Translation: CASSLWASAGQETQYF. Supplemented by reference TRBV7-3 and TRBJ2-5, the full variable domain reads GAGVSQTPSNKVTEKGKYVELRCDPISGHTALYWYRQSLGQGPEFLIYFQGTGAADDSGLPNDRFFAVRPEGSVSTLKIQRTERGDSAVYLCASSLWASAGQETQYFGPGTRLLVL.

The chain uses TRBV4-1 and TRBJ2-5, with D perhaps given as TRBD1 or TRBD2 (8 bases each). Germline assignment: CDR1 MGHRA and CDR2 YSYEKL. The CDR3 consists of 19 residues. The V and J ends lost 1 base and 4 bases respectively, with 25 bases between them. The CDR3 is CASSQGPGGVAGRAETQYF. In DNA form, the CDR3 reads TGCGCCAGCAGCCAAGGGCCAGGGGGCGTAGCGGGGCGAGCAGAGACCCAGTACTTC.

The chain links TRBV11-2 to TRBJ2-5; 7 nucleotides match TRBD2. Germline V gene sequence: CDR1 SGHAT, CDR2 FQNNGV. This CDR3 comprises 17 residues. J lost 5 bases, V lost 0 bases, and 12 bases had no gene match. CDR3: CASSLEVRASGRETQYF. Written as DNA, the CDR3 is TGTGCCAGCAGCTTAGAGGTTAGGGCTAGCGGTCGGGAGACCCAGTACTTC.

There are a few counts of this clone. The CDR3 loop is CASSSTGTVNTEAFF. The CDR3 bases are TGTGCCAGCAGCTCCACCGGGACCGTGAACACTGAAGCTTTCTTT. This sequence joins TRBV11-3 and TRBJ1-1, with D perhaps matching TRBD1 (5 bases). The CDR3 runs to 15 residues. V was trimmed by 4 bases and J by 0 bases, leaving 12 bases between them. CDR1 is SGHNT, CDR2 YENEEA, per germline.

CDR3 DNA: TGTGCCAGCAGCCGCCAGGGTGGCACTTCACCCCTCCACTTT. Protein product: CASSRQGGTSPLHF. This chain links TRBV3-1 (or the pseudogene TRBV3-2) with TRBJ1-6, with D perhaps matching TRBD1 (5 bases). The V gene lost 4 bases and the J gene lost 9 bases, with 13 bases spanning the gap. Germline lookup yields CDR1 LGHDT and CDR2 YNNKEL (reference sequence). There are 14 residues in the CDR3.

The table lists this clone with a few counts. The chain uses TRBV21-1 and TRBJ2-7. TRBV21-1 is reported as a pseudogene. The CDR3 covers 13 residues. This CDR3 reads CALSGIISYEQYF. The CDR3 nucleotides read TGTGCCCTTTCTGGGATCATCTCCTACGAGCAGTACTTC.

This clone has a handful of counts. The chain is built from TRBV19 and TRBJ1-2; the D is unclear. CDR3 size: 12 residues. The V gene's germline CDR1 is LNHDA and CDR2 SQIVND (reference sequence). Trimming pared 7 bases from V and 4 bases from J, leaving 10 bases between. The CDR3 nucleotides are TGTGCCAGTATGAGCCAGGCCTATGGCTACACCTTC. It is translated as CASMSQAYGYTF.

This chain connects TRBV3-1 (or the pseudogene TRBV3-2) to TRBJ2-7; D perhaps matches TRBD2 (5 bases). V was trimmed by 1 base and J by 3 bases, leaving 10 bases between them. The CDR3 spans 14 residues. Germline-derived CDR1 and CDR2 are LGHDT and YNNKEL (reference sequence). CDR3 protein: CASSQGAGLYEQYF. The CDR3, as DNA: TGTGCCAGCAGCCAAGGGGCCGGACTCTACGAGCAGTACTTC.

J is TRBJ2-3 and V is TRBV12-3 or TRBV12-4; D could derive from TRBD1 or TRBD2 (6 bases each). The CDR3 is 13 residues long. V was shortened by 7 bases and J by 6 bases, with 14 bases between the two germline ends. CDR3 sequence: CASTFLGGDTQYF. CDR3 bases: TGTGCCAGCACCTTCTTAGGGGGGGATACGCAGTATTTT.

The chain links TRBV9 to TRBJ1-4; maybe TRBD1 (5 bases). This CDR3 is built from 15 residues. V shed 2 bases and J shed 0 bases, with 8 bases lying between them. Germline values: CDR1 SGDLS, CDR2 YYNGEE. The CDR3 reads CASSVGGTTNEKLFF. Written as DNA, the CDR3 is TGTGCCAGCAGCGTTGGGGGAACAACTAATGAAAAACTGTTTTTT.